A single sample is the source of the 14 T cell receptor beta chains below, sequenced in a study of tumor-infiltrating lymphocytes in primary liver carcinoma. Starting material of 400 to 600 ng total RNA yielded TCR beta cDNA via a constant-region primer. TCR beta libraries came from three nested multiplex PCR rounds using slightly modified ARM-PCR. Use of TRBV1-TRBV30 forward primers with a C-beta reverse primer characterized the first two PCR rounds, which lasted about 11 cycles each. MiXCR, run by TCRdb on the multiplex PCR reads, gives a single entry per CDR3 protein. The table records about 120,000 distinct CDR3 sequences, roughly 75% of them present only once. Co-extracting RNA and DNA was done with about 17-30 mg of unsorted bulk tissue as input. The sequenced material came from tumor-adjacent normal liver tissue. These receptors all come from a woman aged 60 to 75 with primary liver carcinoma and hepatitis B virus infection.

As to this clonotype: In this CDR3 the conserved last residue, phenylalanine or tryptophan, is missing, so a read error is likely. V gene TRBV11-2 combines with J gene TRBJ2-7; D not certain. This CDR3 has 11 amino acids. CDR1 is SGHAT, CDR2 FQNNGV, per germline. The CDR3 DNA reads as TGTGCTAGCAGCTTCGCCTACGAGCAGTACTGT. Translating gives CASSFAYEQYC.

In its sample, this clonotype was seen once. One end of the junction fails to match germline, which may point to a read error. The chain joins TRBV12-3 or TRBV12-4 to TRBJ1-2, with D tentatively TRBD1 (6 bases). The CDR3 consists of 12 residues. The CDR3 DNA reads as TGTGCCAACAGTCCCGGGACACATGTCTACACCTTC. This codes for CANSPGTHVYTF.

A word on this clonotype: Mismatch with germline at one junction end may stem from a read error. The chain joins TRBV4-1 to TRBJ1-2; possible D gene TRBD1, 6 bases. The germline V gene encodes CDR1 MGHRA and CDR2 YSYEKL. CDR3 length: 15 residues. CDR3 in amino acids: CASSQGMQGLYDYTF. The CDR3 coding sequence is TGCGCAAGCAGCCAAGGTATGCAGGGGCTCTATGACTACACCTTC.

Note on this clonotype: A much larger clonotype is one base distant, so this may be a read error. The chain couples TRBV5-1 to TRBJ2-2; possible D gene TRBD1, 6 bases. Germline CDR1 SGHRS, CDR2 YFSETQ. V was shortened by 5 bases and J by 1 base, with 18 bases between the two germline ends. The CDR3 totals 17 residues. CDR3 sequence reads: CASSRIQGPMNTGELFF. The CDR3 nucleotides are TGCGCCAGCAGTCGGATCCAGGGGCCCATGAACACCGGGGAGCTGTTTTTT.

This chain links TRBV6-5 with TRBJ2-5; D may be TRBD2 (6 bases). CDR1 is MNHEY and CDR2 is SVGAGI in the germline V gene. Trimming removed 5 bases at V and 5 bases at J, with 18 bases between. The CDR3 contains 15 residues. The CDR3 loop is CASSNRTGGTETQYF. In DNA form, the CDR3 reads TGTGCCAGCAGTAATAGGACTGGGGGGACCGAGACCCAGTACTTC.

Remarks on this clonotype: The junction does not match germline at one end; this may be a read error. This CDR3 reads CASSEAGAGGTRYF. The CDR3 bases are TGCGCCAGCAGTGAGGCAGGGGCGGGAGGTACGCGGTATTTT. This chain joins TRBV10-1 and TRBJ2-3; 8 nucleotides line up with TRBD2. This CDR3 comprises 14 residues. Germline loops: CDR1 WNHNN, CDR2 SYGVQD (reference sequence).

This clonotype was seen only once. The genes are TRBV13 and TRBJ2-7; D unresolved. Trimming shortened V by 2 bases and J by 8 bases, and 16 bases separated the two germline ends. The CDR3 is 14 residues long. From germline, CDR1 is PRHDT and CDR2 FYEKMQ (reference sequence). The CDR3 protein is CASSLSRPYHKQYF. As DNA, the CDR3 is TGTGCCAGCAGCTTATCTAGACCCTACCACAAGCAGTACTTC. The full variable domain, completed using reference TRBV13 and TRBJ2-7, is AAGVIQSPRHLIKEKRETATLKCYPIPRHDTVYWYQQGPGQDPQFLISFYEKMQSDKGSIPDRFSAQQFSDYHSELNMSSLELGDSALYFCASSLSRPYHKQYFGPGTRLTVT.

This clonotype was detected many times. V gene TRBV11-2 combines with J gene TRBJ1-1; D is perhaps TRBD1 (6 bases). Germline V CDR1 and CDR2: SGHAT, FQNNGV. Trimming took 5 bases from V and 1 from J, leaving 20 bases between them. This CDR3 contains 17 residues. The CDR3 loop reads CASSRTAAGGGNTEAFF. The CDR3 DNA reads as TGTGCCAGCAGCCGAACAGCCGCGGGAGGGGGGAACACTGAAGCTTTCTTT.

Concerning this clonotype: Compared with germline, one end of the junction differs, possibly owing to a read error. V is TRBV29-1 and J is TRBJ2-3, with TRBD1 matching over 8 bases. Germline CDR1 SQVTM, CDR2 ANQGSEA. The CDR3 length is 15 residues. The CDR3 loop is CSSEGGTGQRETQYF. In DNA form, the CDR3 reads TGCAGCTCCGAAGGAGGGACAGGACAACGAGAGACCCAGTACTTT.

This sequence joins TRBV9 and TRBJ1-5; D is ambiguous. Germline V gene lookup returns CDR1 SGDLS and CDR2 YYNGEE. This CDR3 contains 15 residues. V lost 0 bases to trimming and J lost 0 bases, with 7 bases between them. The chain's CDR3 is CASSVDGDSNQPQHF. The CDR3 coding sequence is TGTGCCAGCAGCGTAGACGGGGATAGCAATCAGCCCCAGCATTTT.

Details on this clonotype: An end of the junction does not agree with germline; a read error may underlie this. The chain recombines TRBV10-3 with TRBJ2-3, with D unresolved. There are 11 residues in the CDR3. Germline V gives CDR1 ENHRY, CDR2 SYGVKD. The DNA of the CDR3 is TGTGCCACCAGTGCATCAGATACACAGTATTTT. Its protein product is CATSASDTQYF.

This chain links TRBV11-2 with TRBJ2-1; D remains unclear. CDR1 and CDR2 from the germline V gene are SGHAT and FQNNGV. V was clipped by 1 base and J by 8 bases, with 15 bases between them. The CDR3 loop spans 15 amino acids. The CDR3: CASSLGTSCYDEQFF. In DNA, the CDR3 is TGTGCCAGCAGCTTAGGGACGAGCTGTTACGATGAGCAGTTCTTC.

Details on this clonotype: A read error may account for a junction end that differs from germline. This sequence joins TRBV6-5 and TRBJ1-2; D is ambiguous. This CDR3 is 13 amino acids long. Germline assignment: CDR1 MNHEY and CDR2 SVGAGI. The CDR3 nucleotides are TGTGCCATCAGTTACTCCCGTCGTCATGGCTACACCTTC. Its protein product is CAISYSRRHGYTF.

As regards this clonotype: A much larger clone is a single base away; this may be a read error. This chain uses TRBV7-9 with TRBJ2-2, with TRBD1 matching 9 bases. The CDR3 has 15 residues. From germline, CDR1 is SEHNR and CDR2 FQNEAQ (reference sequence). Trimming removed 5 bases from V and 9 bases from J; junction bases left unmatched: 10. The CDR3 DNA follows: TGTGCCAGCAGCCCCTGGACAGGGGTGGCCCGGGAGCTGTTTTTT. Protein: CASSPWTGVARELFF.